The source of this T cell receptor beta chain is a study of cytomegalovirus exposure and HLA in healthy donors. The PCR employed 60 Vbeta primers together with 13 Jbeta primers. Sequenced by immunoSEQ multiplex PCR; TCRdb stores in-frame clones only, minus some. The sample contains about 190,000 clones, roughly 75% of which appear only once. The V segment lost 4 bases and the J segment 12 bases; nucleotides outside the gene matches: 3. The CDR3 consists of 11 residues. Germline V gene sequence: CDR1 SGHTA, CDR2 FQGNSA. The specimen sequenced was PBMCs. This TCR came from a man aged 25-45 years in good health and CMV-seropositive. The chain carries TRBV7-2 and TRBJ2-7; 10 bases fit TRBD2. CDR3 protein: CASSSGLAAYF. For the CDR3, the DNA is TGTGCCAGCAGCTCAGGACTAGCGGCGTACTTC.